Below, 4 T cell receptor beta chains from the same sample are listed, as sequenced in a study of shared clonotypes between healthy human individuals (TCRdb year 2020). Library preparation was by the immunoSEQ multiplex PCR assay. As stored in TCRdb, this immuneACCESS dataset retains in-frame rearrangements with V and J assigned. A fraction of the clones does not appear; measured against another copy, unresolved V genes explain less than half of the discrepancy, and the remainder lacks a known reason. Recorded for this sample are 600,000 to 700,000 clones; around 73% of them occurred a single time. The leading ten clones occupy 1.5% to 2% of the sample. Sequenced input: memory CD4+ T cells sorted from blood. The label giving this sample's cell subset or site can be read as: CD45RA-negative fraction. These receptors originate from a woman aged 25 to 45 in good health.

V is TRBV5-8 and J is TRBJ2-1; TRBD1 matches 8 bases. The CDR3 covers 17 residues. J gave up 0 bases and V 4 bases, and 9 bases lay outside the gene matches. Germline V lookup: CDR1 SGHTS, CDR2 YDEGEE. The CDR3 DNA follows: TGTGCCAGCAGCCCATCATACAGGGGGAGCTCCTACAATGAGCAGTTCTTC. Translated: CASSPSYRGSSYNEQFF.

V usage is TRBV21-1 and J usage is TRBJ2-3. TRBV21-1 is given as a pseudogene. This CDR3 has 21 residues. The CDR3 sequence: CASSKEGGGVEGQTSTDTQYF. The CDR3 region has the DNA TGTGCCAGCAGCAAGGAGGGGGGCGGCGTTGAGGGGCAGACTAGCACAGATACGCAGTATTTT.

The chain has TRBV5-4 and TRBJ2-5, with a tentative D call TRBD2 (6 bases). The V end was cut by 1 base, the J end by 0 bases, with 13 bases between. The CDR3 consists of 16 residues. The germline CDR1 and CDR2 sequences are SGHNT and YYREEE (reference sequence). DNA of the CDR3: TGTGCCAGCAGCTTGCGGGTGGCTAGCGACCAAGAGACCCAGTACTTC. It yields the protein CASSLRVASDQETQYF.

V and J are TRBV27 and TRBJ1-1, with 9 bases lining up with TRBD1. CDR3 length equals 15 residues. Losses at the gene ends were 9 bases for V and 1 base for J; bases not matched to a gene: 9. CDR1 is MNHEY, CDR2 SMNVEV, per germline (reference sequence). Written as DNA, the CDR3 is TGTGCCAGTTCAGCTCCGGGACAGGGGAACACTGAAGCTTTCTTT. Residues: CASSAPGQGNTEAFF.